The T cell receptor (beta chain) described here comes from a study of response to subunit inactivated influenza vaccine. Note on this clonotype: Its antigen is unknown. At one boundary the junction diverges from the germline segment, which might be a read error.

TCRdb re-called the RT-PCR reads with MiXCR, one entry per CDR3 protein. Among about 190,000 distinct CDR3 sequences listed, about 15% were seen once. General study results and limits: Seasonal influenza vaccination, on each occasion, was suggested by the authors to recruit few new T cells.

Germline values: CDR1 MNHEY, CDR2 SMNVEV (reference sequence). The CDR3 spans 12 residues. This clonotype was sampled from a man aged 50-59 years who received an inactivated influenza vaccine. Sequences were derived from CD8+ T cells sorted from PBMCs, sampled roughly 5 days after vaccination. The chain is built from TRBV27 and TRBJ2-3, with a weak D call TRBD1 (5 bases). This CDR3 reads CASSFNSGAPNF. The CDR3 DNA sequence: TGTGCCAGCAGTTTTAACTCTGGGGCGCCCAATTTT.